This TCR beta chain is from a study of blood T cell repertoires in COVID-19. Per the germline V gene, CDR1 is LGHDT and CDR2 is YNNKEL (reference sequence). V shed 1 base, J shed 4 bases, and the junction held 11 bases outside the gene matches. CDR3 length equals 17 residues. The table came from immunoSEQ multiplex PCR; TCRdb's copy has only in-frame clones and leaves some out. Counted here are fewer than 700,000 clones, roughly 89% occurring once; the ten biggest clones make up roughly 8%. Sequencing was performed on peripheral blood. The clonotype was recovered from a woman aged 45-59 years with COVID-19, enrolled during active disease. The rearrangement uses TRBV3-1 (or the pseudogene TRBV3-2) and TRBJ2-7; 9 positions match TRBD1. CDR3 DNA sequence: TGTGCCAGCAGCCAAGCACCATCACAGGGGGCTCAGTACGAGCAGTACTTC. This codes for CASSQAPSQGAQYEQYF.